This T cell receptor beta chain was documented in a study of technical replicates of blood from a few donors (dated by TCRdb to about 2017). Details on this clone: The clone's antigen remains unknown. Base qualities are not recorded, but no much larger clone differs from it by a single base.

Library preparation used the immunoSEQ multiplex PCR assay. Imported from immuneACCESS, the table was reduced by TCRdb to in-frame sequences with V and J called. These copies leave out some clones; in studies compared against another copy, an unresolved V gene accounts for under half, and the cause of the remainder is not known. The sample contains under 100,000 clones, approximately 95% of them found a single time. The ten biggest clones cover approximately 0.21% of the sample. Sequencing was performed on T cells isolated from PBMCs. This TCR was recovered from a human donor in good health.

The nucleotides read TGTGCCAGCAGTTATGGTCAGAACTATGGCTACACCTTC. This sequence encodes CASSYGQNYGYTF. The chain is encoded by TRBV27 joined to TRBJ1-2, with no D gene named confidently. V is reduced by 4 bases and J by 2 bases, leaving a spacing of 8 bases between them. Its CDR3 holds 13 amino acids, cysteine through phenylalanine. Only the CDR3 DNA stays, 39 bases, in frame from base 1. The germline V gene (reference sequence) yields MNHEY for CDR1 and SMNVEV for CDR2.